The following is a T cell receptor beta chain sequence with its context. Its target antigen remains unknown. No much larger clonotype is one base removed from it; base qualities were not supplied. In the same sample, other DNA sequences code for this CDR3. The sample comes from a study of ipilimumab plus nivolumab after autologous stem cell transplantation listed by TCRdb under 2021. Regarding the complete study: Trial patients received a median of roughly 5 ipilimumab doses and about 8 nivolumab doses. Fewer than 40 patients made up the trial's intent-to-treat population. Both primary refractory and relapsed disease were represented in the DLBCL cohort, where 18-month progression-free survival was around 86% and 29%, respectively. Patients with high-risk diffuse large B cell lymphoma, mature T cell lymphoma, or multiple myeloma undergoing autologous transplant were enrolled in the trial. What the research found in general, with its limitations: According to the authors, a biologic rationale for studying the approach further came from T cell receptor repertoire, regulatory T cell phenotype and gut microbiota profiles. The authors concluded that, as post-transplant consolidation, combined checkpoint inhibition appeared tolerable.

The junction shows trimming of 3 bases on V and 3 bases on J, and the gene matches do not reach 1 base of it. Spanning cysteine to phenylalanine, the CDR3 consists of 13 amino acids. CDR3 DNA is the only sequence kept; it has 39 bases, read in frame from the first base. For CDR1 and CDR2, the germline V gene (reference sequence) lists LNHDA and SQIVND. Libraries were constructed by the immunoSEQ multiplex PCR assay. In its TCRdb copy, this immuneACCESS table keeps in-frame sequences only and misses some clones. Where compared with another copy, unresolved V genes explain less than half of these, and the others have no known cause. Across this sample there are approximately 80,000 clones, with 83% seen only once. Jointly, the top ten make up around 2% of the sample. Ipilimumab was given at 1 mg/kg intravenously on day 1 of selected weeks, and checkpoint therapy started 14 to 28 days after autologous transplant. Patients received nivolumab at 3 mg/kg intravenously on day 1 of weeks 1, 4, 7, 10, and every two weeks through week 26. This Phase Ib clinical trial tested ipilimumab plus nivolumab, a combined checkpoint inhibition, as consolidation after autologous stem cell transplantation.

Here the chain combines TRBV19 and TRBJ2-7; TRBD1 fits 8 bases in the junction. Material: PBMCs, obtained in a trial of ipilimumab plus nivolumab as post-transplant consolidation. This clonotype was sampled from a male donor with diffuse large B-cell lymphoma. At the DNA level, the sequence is TGTGCCAGTAGTATTACAGGGGGCTACGAGCAGTACTTC. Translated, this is CASSITGGYEQYF.